This TCR beta chain originates from a study of T cells in Graves' hyperthyroidism and ophthalmopathy. CDR3 length: 15 amino acids. V was trimmed by 6 bases and J by 0 bases, leaving 12 bases between them. Stability of Graves' hyperthyroidism was defined as absent ophthalmopathy progression within 18 months. Participants, patients aged 18 to 65, had newly diagnosed hyperthyroidism with a duration under 2 months. This clonotype was observed many times. What it binds is unknown. The source material, RNA transcripts, was used to amplify TCR beta CDR3 regions. HTBI primers drove first-round RT-PCR of the TCR CDR3. TCRdb ran MiXCR on the multiplex PCR reads and lists one entry per CDR3 protein. Among roughly 400,000 distinct CDR3 sequences, approximately 25% were seen once, and the ten largest hold 73%. The study, taken as a whole, reports: Among thyroid clonotypes expanded above 0.001, most also appeared in blood.

The clonotype originates from a middle-aged man with Graves' hyperthyroidism. Sequences were obtained from blood. The chain carries TRBV12-3 or TRBV12-4 and TRBJ2-1; D gene unclear. CDR3 sequence: CASSPRANSYNEQFF. CDR3 nucleotides: TGTGCCAGCAGCCCTAGGGCGAACTCCTACAATGAGCAGTTCTTC.